A selection of T cell receptor beta chains follows, all from one sample in a study of type 1 regulatory T cells. MiXCR, applied by TCRdb to the reads, yields one record per CDR3 protein. This table holds 90,000 to 100,000 distinct CDR3 sequences, about a third found once. Sequenced: CD4+ T cells, either the whole sample or a sorted fraction (not recorded which). These receptors originate from a human donor in good health. The conserved cysteine and the conserved F or W are not part of the CDR3 here. Fields, in order: V gene, CDR3 length, clone size, J gene, CDR3 protein. Clone size is shown for a subset of rows, as once, few, many or a class of expanded clone.

TRBV5-1	13	-	TRBJ2-7	ASSQRRAETYEQY
TRBV6-5	11	-	TRBJ1-2	ASKTAGASGYT
TRBV6-1	14	-	TRBJ2-2	ASNLVHSGNTGELF
TRBV2	13	few	TRBJ2-2	ASRGGLAFTGELF
TRBV29-1	12	-	TRBJ2-7	SVAVAGVSYEQY
TRBV5-1	13	-	TRBJ2-3	ASSLRTESTDTQY
TRBV6-1	13	-	TRBJ2-7	ASSEGPRLTYEQY
TRBV12-3/TRBV12-4	14	-	TRBJ2-7	ASSLGWRVRAYEQY
TRBV11-2	12	-	TRBJ2-5	ASSSNPQQETQY
TRBV2	11	-	TRBJ2-3	ASRGDVSDTQY
TRBV12-3/TRBV12-4	11	-	TRBJ2-7	ASSLGHSYEQY
TRBV6-2/TRBV6-3	12	few	TRBJ2-3	ASSLAGSTDTQY
TRBV29-1	14	once	TRBJ2-2	SVPGRDRGNTGELF
TRBV9	13	-	TRBJ2-5	ASSVDRDRQETQY
TRBV24-1	14	-	TRBJ1-6	ATSDGRGGAYSPLH
TRBV2	12	-	TRBJ2-3	ASKGATDTDTQY
TRBV7-2	12	-	TRBJ2-1	ASSLTSAVGEQF
TRBV7-8	16	-	TRBJ1-1	ASSSPFRAREQNTEAF
TRBV7-2	12	-	TRBJ2-7	ASSLRQRGYEQY
TRBV6-5	13	-	TRBJ2-6	ASSYQGAGANVPT
TRBV29-1	11	few	TRBJ2-2	SVELTSAGELF
TRBV20-1	10	few	TRBJ1-2	SARDTSIGYT
TRBV18	12	few	TRBJ1-6	ASSPPAAGSPLH
TRBV15	14	few	TRBJ2-1	ATSRDRAGDHNEQF
TRBV12-3/TRBV12-4	13	-	TRBJ1-5	ASSLATGGSQPQH
TRBV29-1	13	-	TRBJ2-5	SVVGDRGFQETQY
TRBV13	13	-	TRBJ1-2	ASSSPTQYIEGYT
TRBV5-4	14	few	TRBJ2-7	ASSLPLGAGVHEQY
TRBV5-4	16	-	TRBJ2-5	ASSLAPGLAGSEETQY
TRBV4-3	17	-	TRBJ1-3	ASSQEGASGTPSGNTIY
TRBV24-1	10	-	TRBJ2-5	ATSEAGTTQY
TRBV28	15	few	TRBJ2-6	ASSTLQGALGANVLT
TRBV24-1	14	-	TRBJ2-3	ATSGRASGSTDTQY
TRBV5-1	12	-	TRBJ1-1	ASSWADRGDEAF
TRBV6-6	15	once	TRBJ2-3	ASRGGLGEGSTDTQY
TRBV10-3	12	-	TRBJ2-1	AISDMEPREEQF
TRBV7-2	11	-	TRBJ2-2	ASSRQNTGELF
TRBV29-1	13	medium-sized	TRBJ2-1	SVEQRDRGYNEQF
TRBV20-1	11	few	TRBJ2-5	SAGGLAQETQY
TRBV29-1	12	-	TRBJ2-1	SVTAQRSDNEQF
TRBV10-1	7	few	TRBJ2-5	AREETQY
TRBV20-1	12	-	TRBJ2-3	SAGTSGRADTQY
TRBV5-1	13	many	TRBJ1-2	ASSLDGSGDYGYT
TRBV20-1	12	-	TRBJ1-2	SAIYRGSNYGYT
TRBV6-5	11	few	TRBJ2-7	ASSYSTSYEQY
TRBV29-1	13	-	TRBJ1-2	SVEDPPGTDYGYT
TRBV10-3	15	-	TRBJ2-7	AIAPVSNADIPNEQY
TRBV20-1	8	few	TRBJ2-1	SAKTLVEF
TRBV10-3	16	-	TRBJ2-3	AISELGTSATSTDTQY
TRBV7-9	12	once	TRBJ2-3	ASSSRGITDTQY